This is a list of T cell receptor beta chains from one sample in a study of blood T cell repertoires in COVID-19. Assay: immunoSEQ multiplex PCR; the TCRdb copy retains only in-frame clones and omits some. The table lists some 340,000 clones, 87% of them singletons, with 5.3% in the top ten. Sequencing used PBMCs or T cells enriched from blood (not recorded which). The receptors originated from a woman aged 25 to 39 who had recovered from COVID-19. Both conserved end residues are part of each CDR3. Fields, in order: D gene, J gene, clone size, V gene, CDR3 protein, CDR3 DNA. The D gene is left open where the match is weak. Some rows have no size entry. The others give once, few or many, or a class for an expanded clone.

TRBD1	TRBJ1-5	.	TRBV27	CASRTGVGNQPQHF	TGTGCCAGCAGGACAGGGGTCGGCAATCAGCCCCAGCATTTT
.	TRBJ1-6	.	TRBV6-5	CASTIRVNSPLHF	TGTGCCAGCACAATCAGGGTTAATTCACCCCTCCACTTT
.	TRBJ2-1	once	TRBV12-3/TRBV12-4	CASSLAPGNEQFF	TGTGCCAGCAGTTTAGCGCCAGGGAATGAGCAGTTCTTC
TRBD1	TRBJ2-2	.	TRBV4-3	CASSQRTGGSGELFF	TGCGCCAGCAGCCAGAGGACAGGGGGGTCCGGGGAGCTGTTTTTT
TRBD2	TRBJ2-2	few	TRBV6-4	CASSNGTMVGELFF	TGTGCCAGCAGTAACGGGACTATGGTCGGGGAGCTGTTTTTT
.	TRBJ2-7	.	TRBV13	CASSPQAGRFSEQYF	TGTGCCAGCAGCCCTCAAGCGGGTCGCTTTAGCGAGCAGTACTTC
TRBD1	TRBJ1-2	.	TRBV11-2	CASSHRDRFYGYTF	TGTGCCAGCAGCCACCGGGACAGATTCTATGGCTACACCTTC
.	TRBJ2-6	.	TRBV30	CAWNSGANVLTF	TGTGCCTGGAACTCGGGGGCCAACGTCCTGACTTTC
.	TRBJ1-4	.	TRBV2	CASSGTGLFDEKLFF	TGTGCCAGCAGTGGAACAGGGTTGTTTGATGAAAAACTGTTTTTT
TRBD2	TRBJ2-1	.	TRBV28	CASSLLAGGPSEQFF	TGTGCCAGCAGTTTATTAGCGGGGGGGCCTTCGGAGCAGTTCTTC
TRBD2	TRBJ2-3	.	TRBV4-1	CASSQVPLAGGRDTQYF	TGCGCCAGCAGCCAAGTACCGCTAGCGGGGGGGCGAGATACGCAGTATTTT
.	TRBJ1-4	few	TRBV4-2	CASSQDPGAANEKLFF	TGTGCCAGCAGCCAAGATCCAGGGGCGGCTAATGAAAAACTGTTTTTT
TRBD1	TRBJ2-3	.	TRBV3-1/TRBV3-2	CASSPYQGAGTDTQYF	TGTGCCAGCAGCCCCTACCAGGGGGCAGGCACAGATACGCAGTATTTT
TRBD2	TRBJ2-3	.	TRBV11-1	CASSLGLAETDTQYF	TGTGCCAGCAGCTTGGGACTAGCGGAGACAGATACGCAGTATTTT
TRBD1	TRBJ1-5	.	TRBV6-5	CASTVDRGRWQPQHF	TGTGCCAGCACCGTAGACAGGGGAAGGTGGCAGCCCCAGCATTTT
.	TRBJ2-1	.	TRBV12-5	CASGPEGVYEQFF	TGTGCTAGTGGCCCCGAAGGGGTCTATGAGCAGTTCTTC
.	TRBJ1-4	.	TRBV7-6	CASSLYRGEEEKLFF	TGTGCCAGCAGCTTATATCGGGGAGAAGAGGAAAAACTGTTTTTT
.	TRBJ1-2	few	TRBV6-1	CASSEATDYGYTF	TGTGCCAGCAGTGAAGCGACAGACTATGGCTACACCTTC
.	TRBJ1-5	.	TRBV4-1	CASSPSTGNQPQHF	TGCGCCAGCAGCCCTTCGACTGGCAATCAGCCCCAGCATTTT
TRBD2	TRBJ2-1	.	TRBV12-3/TRBV12-4	CASSPRLAGEQFF	TGTGCCAGCAGTCCCAGACTAGCGGGTGAGCAGTTCTTC
.	TRBJ2-1	.	TRBV11-1	CASSLAPGGGLYNEQFF	TGTGCCAGCAGCTTAGCTCCCGGCGGGGGCCTCTACAATGAGCAGTTCTTC
.	TRBJ1-1	.	TRBV3-1/TRBV3-2	CASSHFDRSNTEAFF	TGTGCCAGCAGCCACTTCGACAGGTCGAACACTGAAGCTTTCTTT
.	TRBJ2-7	.	TRBV4-2	CASSLEYSSYEQYF	TGTGCCAGCAGCCTAGAATATAGCTCCTACGAGCAGTACTTC
TRBD1	TRBJ1-2	.	TRBV5-4	CASSLGDRGSSDGYTF	TGTGCCAGCAGCTTGGGGGACAGGGGCTCAAGCGATGGCTACACCTTC
.	TRBJ1-2	.	TRBV7-9	CASSPGGLYGYTF	TGTGCCAGCAGTCCGGGGGGTCTATATGGCTACACCTTC
.	TRBJ1-6	.	TRBV7-2	CASSLETAYNSPLHF	TGTGCCAGCAGCTTAGAAACAGCTTATAATTCACCCCTCCACTTT
TRBD1	TRBJ2-7	.	TRBV7-8	CASSLGTATYEQYF	TGTGCCAGCAGCCTAGGGACAGCCACCTACGAGCAGTACTTC
.	TRBJ1-1	.	TRBV3-1/TRBV3-2	CASSQVARGPNTEAFF	TGTGCCAGCAGCCAAGTTGCTAGGGGCCCAAACACTGAAGCTTTCTTT
.	TRBJ1-3	few	TRBV2	CASTRGGPLSGNTIYF	TGTGCCAGCACGAGGGGAGGCCCCCTCTCTGGAAACACCATATATTTT
TRBD2	TRBJ2-3	.	TRBV2	CASSGLAGVTDTQYF	TGTGCCAGCAGTGGCTTAGCGGGGGTCACAGATACGCAGTATTTT
.	TRBJ1-2	many	TRBV7-3	CASSLNGGYYGYTF	TGTGCCAGCAGCTTAAATGGAGGGTACTATGGCTACACCTTC
.	TRBJ1-5	.	TRBV27	CASSPLGGGAHQPQHF	TGTGCCAGCAGCCCTCTCGGGGGAGGGGCTCATCAGCCCCAGCATTTT
TRBD1	TRBJ1-2	.	TRBV7-8	CASSQTRSGGDRAGYTF	TGTGCCAGCAGCCAAACTCGATCAGGGGGCGATAGGGCTGGCTACACCTTC
.	TRBJ1-1	.	TRBV20-1	CSASDMSRGGNTEAFF	TGCAGTGCTAGTGATATGTCTCGTGGAGGGAACACTGAAGCTTTCTTT
TRBD1	TRBJ1-1	.	TRBV5-4	CASSRDRIVEAFF	TGTGCCAGCAGCCGGGACAGGATTGTTGAAGCTTTCTTT
TRBD2	TRBJ2-1	.	TRBV7-3	CASSTAGVEQFF	TGTGCCAGCAGCACTGCGGGGGTCGAGCAGTTCTTC
.	TRBJ1-5	.	TRBV19	CASSIVNGDGQPQHF	TGTGCCAGTAGTATAGTGAACGGGGATGGGCAGCCCCAGCATTTT
TRBD1	TRBJ1-2	.	TRBV5-6	CASSYGPQGDYGYTF	TGTGCCAGCAGCTACGGGCCCCAGGGGGACTATGGCTACACCTTC
TRBD1	TRBJ1-2	few	TRBV15	CATSDNRQGLGYTF	TGTGCCACCAGCGACAATAGACAGGGGCTCGGCTACACCTTC
.	TRBJ1-2	.	TRBV19	CATSLQGNRGYTF	TGTGCCACTAGCCTACAGGGTAATCGGGGCTACACCTTC
TRBD1	TRBJ1-4	.	TRBV30	CAWSPGRGKKLFF	TGTGCCTGGAGCCCAGGCAGGGGGAAGAAACTGTTTTTT